Ten or more counts support the clone carrying this T cell receptor (beta chain). This sample is drawn from a study of T-cell reconstitution after alpha-beta-depleted transplantation in children. CDR1 is MNHEY, CDR2 SVGAGI, per germline. V lost 2 bases and J lost 1, with 8 bases in between. CDR3 length: 14 amino acids. Researchers prepared the TCRbeta library using unique molecular identifiers, the study reports. From the PCR reads, TCRdb called clonotypes with MiXCR, one entry per CDR3 protein. The sample has more than 200,000 distinct CDR3 sequences, more than 7.5% seen once. This TCR was recovered from a human donor who donated a stem cell graft to a child with SCID. The chain has TRBV6-5 and TRBJ1-1; a weak D match, TRBD1 (6 bases). Sequenced here: PBMCs from the stem cell graft donor, sampled from the stem cell graft. In nucleotides, the CDR3 is TGTGCCAGCAGTTACCTGGGACAGAACACTGAAGCTTTCTTT. Its protein product is CASSYLGQNTEAFF.